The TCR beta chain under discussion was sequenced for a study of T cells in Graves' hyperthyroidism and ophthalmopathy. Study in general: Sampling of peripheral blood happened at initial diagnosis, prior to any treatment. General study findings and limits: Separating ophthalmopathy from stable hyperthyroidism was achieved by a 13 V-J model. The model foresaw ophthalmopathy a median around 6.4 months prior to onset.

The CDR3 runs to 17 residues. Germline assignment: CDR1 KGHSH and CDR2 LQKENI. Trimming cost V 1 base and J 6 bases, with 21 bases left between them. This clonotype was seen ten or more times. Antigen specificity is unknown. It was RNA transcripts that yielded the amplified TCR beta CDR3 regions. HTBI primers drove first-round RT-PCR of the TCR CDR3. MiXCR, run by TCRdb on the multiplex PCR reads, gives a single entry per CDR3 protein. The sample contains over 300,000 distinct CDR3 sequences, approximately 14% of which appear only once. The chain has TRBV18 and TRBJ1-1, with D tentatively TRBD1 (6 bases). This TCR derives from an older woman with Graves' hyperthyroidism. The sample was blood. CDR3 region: CASSPRAGTGARSEAFF. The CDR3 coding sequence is TGTGCCAGCTCACCACGGGCTGGGACGGGGGCGAGATCTGAAGCTTTCTTT.